These 26 T cell receptor beta chains share one sample of origin, sequenced in a study of T cell clonality in common variable immunodeficiency. The protocol was immunoSEQ multiplex PCR, while the TCRdb copy is restricted to in-frame clones and leaves out a portion. The data list about 35,000 clones, none observed once; roughly 3% falls to the top ten. The sequenced material came from peripheral blood mononuclear cells. These receptors were collected from a person aged 18 to 75 in good health.

A remark on this clone: The CDR3 end is not reached by the read, which stops 3 residues before it; the germline J gene fills it in. V is TRBV5-8 and J is TRBJ1-2; D is possibly TRBD1 (5 bases). This CDR3 is 14 amino acids long. Trimming left V 2 bases short and J 3 bases short, with 11 bases between. Germline CDR1 and CDR2: SGHTS and YDEGEE. CDR3 sequence reads: CASSFVSRDYGYTF. The part of the CDR3 DNA that was read is TGTGCCAGCAGCTTTGTGAGCAGGGACTATGGC.

This clone was seen repeatedly, ten times or more. The CDR3 goes on 3 residues after the read ends, and that part is filled in from the germline J gene. This sequence joins TRBV6-2 or TRBV6-3 and TRBJ1-3; the D is unclear. Germline-derived CDR1 and CDR2 are MNHEY and SVGEGT. The ends were cut back, 7 bases at V and 1 base at J, with 8 bases in the middle. The CDR3 runs 13 residues. This chain's CDR3 is CASTPGSGNTIYF. The CDR3 DNA, read in part, is TGTGCCAGCACCCCGGGGTCTGGAAACACC.

This clone was observed many times. The observed sequence ends 3 residues before the CDR3 terminus, with the missing tail filled in from the germline J gene. The rearrangement uses TRBV18 and TRBJ2-7; 8 bases align to TRBD1. The trim removed 2 bases at V and 6 bases at J, leaving 0 bases unmatched. Germline loops: CDR1 KGHSH, CDR2 LQKENI. The CDR3 has 12 residues. The CDR3 region is CASSPGTGEQYF. CDR3 bases read: TGTGCCAGCTCACCAGGGACAGGCGAG.

This clone was observed at least ten times. The read ends 3 residues early relative to the CDR3; the germline J gene fills the gap. The chain combines TRBV5-4 with TRBJ1-2, with D possibly TRBD1 on 6 matching bases. Trimming pared 3 bases from V and 4 bases from J, leaving 13 bases between. This CDR3 is 14 amino acids long. CDR1 is SGHNT, CDR2 YYREEE, per germline (reference sequence). The part of the CDR3 DNA that was read is TGTGCCAGCAGCTACAGGGAGGAGATCTATGGC. It yields the protein CASSYREEIYG. The entire CDR3 reads CASSYREEIYGYTF. The full variable domain, rest sourced from reference TRBV5-4 and TRBJ1-2, is ETGVTQSPTHLIKTRGQQVTLRCSSQSGHNTVSWYQQALGQGPQFIFQYYREEENGRGNFPPRFSGLQFPNYSSELNVNALELDDSALYLCASSYREEIYGYTFGSGTRLTVV.

This clone was found a few times. The read comes to an end 3 residues before the CDR3 does, leaving the germline J gene to fill in the end. The J gene is TRBJ2-1, the V gene TRBV29-1; no firm D call. CDR3 length: 12 residues. With 5 bases removed from V and 2 bases from J, the gap between germline ends came to 7 bases. Germline V CDR1 and CDR2: SQVTM, ANQGSEA. CDR3 DNA, as far as it was read: TGCAGCGTTAGGCACCCCTACAATGAG. Its protein product is CSVRHPYNE. Given in full, the CDR3 is CSVRHPYNEQFF.

Many counts were recorded for this clone. With the read ending 3 residues before the CDR3 end, the germline J gene is used to fill in that end. This chain joins TRBV30 and TRBJ2-3, with TRBD1 matching over 10 bases. Losses at the gene ends were 2 bases for V and 3 bases for J; bases not matched to a gene: 2. This CDR3 has 14 amino acids. Germline V gene data show CDR1 as GTSNPN and CDR2 as SVGIG (reference sequence). Incomplete CDR3 DNA: TGTGCCTGGAGTTCGGGACAGGGGACAGATACG. Protein product: CAWSSGQGTDT. The full CDR3 is CAWSSGQGTDTQYF. Full variable domain (remainder filled in from reference TRBV30 and TRBJ2-3): SQTIHQWPATLVQPVGSPLSLECTVEGTSNPNLYWYRQAAGRGLQLLFYSVGIGQISSEVPQNLSASRPQDRQFILSSKKLLLSDSGFYLCAWSSGQGTDTQYFGPGTRLTVL.

This clone was counted a few times. The sequence runs out 3 residues before the end of the CDR3; the remainder is reconstructed from the germline J gene. V and J are TRBV19 and TRBJ2-7; D assignment may be TRBD1 or TRBD2 (5 bases each). The CDR3 is 13 amino acids. CDR1 LNHDA and CDR2 SQIVND come from the germline V gene (reference sequence). Trimming took 4 bases from V and 6 from J, leaving 13 bases between them. CDR3 DNA (partial): TGTGCCAGTAGTAAACCTGAGGGGAGCGAG. Protein sequence: CASSKPEGSE. The whole CDR3 region reads CASSKPEGSEQYF.

This clone showed up many times. At one of its ends the junction is not consistent with the germline gene, which may arise from a read error. CDR3 sequence reads: CASSPGKGRAGNNIYF. CDR3 DNA (partial): TGTGCCAGCTCGCCGGGCAAGGGGCGAGCCGGAAACAAC. The rearrangement uses TRBV19 and TRBJ1-3; tentative D call: TRBD1 (5 bases). The sequenced fragment ends 3 residues before the CDR3 boundary, so the rest is inferred from the germline J gene. CDR3 size: 16 residues. The germline CDR1 and CDR2 sequences are LNHDA and SQIVND (reference sequence). The whole variable domain, remainder taken from reference TRBV19 and TRBJ1-3, is DGGITQSPKYLFRKEGQNVTLSCEQNLNHDAMYWYRQDPGQGLRLIYYSQIVNDFQKGDIAEGYSVSREKKESFPLTVTSAQKNPTAFYLCASSPGKGRAGNNIYFGEGSWLTVV.

This clone appeared many times. The CDR3 extends 3 residues past the end of the read, so its final part is completed from the germline J gene. The rearrangement joins TRBV12-3 or TRBV12-4 to TRBJ2-5; tentatively, D is TRBD1 (5 bases). The germline V and J ends were trimmed by 6 bases and 2 bases, with 7 bases remaining between them. The CDR3 totals 12 residues. CDR3 loop: CASRGDQETQYF. The sequenced part of the CDR3 DNA is TGTGCCAGCAGAGGGGATCAAGAGACC.

Ten or more counts support this clone. The CDR3 extends 3 residues past the end of the read, so its final part is completed from the germline J gene. The J gene is TRBJ2-5, the V gene TRBV19, with 8 bases aligning to TRBD1. This CDR3 is built from 16 residues. Germline V gene sequence: CDR1 LNHDA, CDR2 SQIVND (reference sequence). V shed 5 bases and J 5 bases; nucleotides not matched to a gene: 13. Partial CDR3 DNA: TGTGCCAGTAGTCTCCTCGGGCAGGGGGCCGGGGAGACC. It specifies CASSLLGQGAGET. The entire CDR3 is CASSLLGQGAGETQYF.

There are many counts of this clone. The CDR3 sequence is CASSPGQGGYEQYF. Partial CDR3 DNA: TGTGCCAGCAGCCCCGGACAGGGGGGGTACGAG. The chain has TRBV7-2 and TRBJ2-7; 10 bases match TRBD1. The read ends 3 residues early relative to the CDR3; the germline J gene fills the gap. Unmatched junction bases numbered 5, after V lost 5 bases and J lost 4 bases. The CDR3 loop spans 14 amino acids. Germline lookup yields CDR1 SGHTA and CDR2 FQGNSA.

Many counts were recorded for this clone. CDR3 bases read: TGCGCCAGCAGCACGGGGAGCTCCTACGAG. Encoded protein: CASSTGSSYE. The full CDR3 protein is CASSTGSSYEQYF. The genes are TRBV5-1 and TRBJ2-7; TRBD2 is a possible D gene (5 bases). The read terminates 3 residues before the CDR3 end, so the remaining end is supplied by the germline J gene. The CDR3 covers 13 residues. Germline assignment: CDR1 SGHRS and CDR2 YFSETQ. Trimming cost V 4 bases and J 0 bases, with 8 bases left between them.

The table lists this clone with many counts. The read falls 3 residues short of the CDR3 end, and the missing part is taken from the germline J gene. This chain links TRBV6-2 or TRBV6-3 with TRBJ2-2, with D perhaps matching TRBD2 (6 bases). The CDR3 covers 16 residues. CDR1 is MNHEY, CDR2 SVGEGT, per germline. V was trimmed by 4 bases and J by 1 base, leaving 13 bases between them. The CDR3 sequence: CASSSVGSGNTGELFF. The covered CDR3 bases are TGTGCCAGCAGTTCCGTCGGTAGCGGGAACACCGGGGAG.

Many counts were recorded for this clone. The read gets to within 3 residues of the CDR3 end, and the germline J gene fills in the rest. The V gene is TRBV18, the J gene TRBJ1-1, with D possibly being TRBD1 (6 bases). CDR1 and CDR2 from the germline V gene are KGHSH and LQKENI. V was clipped by 5 bases and J by 2 bases, with 9 bases between them. This CDR3 region has 13 residues. This CDR3 is CASSMDRNTEAFF. CDR3 DNA, as far as it was read: TGTGCCAGCTCAATGGACAGAAACACTGAA.

This clone was seen many times. The read ends 3 residues early relative to the CDR3; the germline J gene fills the gap. V is TRBV19 and J is TRBJ2-2, with 7 positions matching TRBD1. V trimming: 5 bases; J trimming: 1 base; junction bases outside the gene matches: 7. Germline CDR1 and CDR2: LNHDA and SQIVND (reference sequence). The length of the CDR3 is 16 residues. The sequenced part of the CDR3 DNA is TGTGCCAGTAGTTCCACCAGGACAGGGAACACCGGGGAG. Translation: CASSSTRTGNTGE. In full, the CDR3 reads CASSSTRTGNTGELFF.

This clone appeared many times. The read finishes 3 residues shy of the CDR3 end, and the germline J gene is used to complete it. The V gene is TRBV2, the J gene TRBJ2-3; TRBD2 is a possible D gene (6 bases). The germline gives CDR1 SNHLY, CDR2 FYNNEI. This CDR3 spans 15 amino acids. V gave up 6 bases and J gave up 4 bases, with 17 bases separating them. CDR3 bases read: TGTGCCAGCAGACCCCCGGGACTCCTTTCAGATACG. It is translated as CASRPPGLLSDT. The full-length CDR3 reads as CASRPPGLLSDTQYF.

This clone has at least ten counts. The read terminates 3 residues ahead of where the CDR3 ends, so the germline J gene completes it. The chain employs TRBV20-1 and TRBJ2-7; 9 bases are a match to TRBD2. The CDR3 is 16 amino acids. Germline assignment: CDR1 DFQATT and CDR2 SNEGSKA (reference sequence). V lost 1 base, J lost 5 bases, and 12 bases stayed unmatched. CDR3 DNA, as far as it was read: TGCAGTGCTAGAGCCGGCGGGGGGGCCCCCCTGGACGAG. It encodes CSARAGGGAPLDE. The full CDR3 sequence reads CSARAGGGAPLDEQYF.

This clone was recorded many times. With the read ending 3 residues before the CDR3 end, the germline J gene is used to fill in that end. The genes are TRBV2 and TRBJ1-3, with a possible D match to TRBD1 (6 bases). The CDR3 is 14 amino acids. Trimming pared 4 bases from V and 0 bases from J, leaving 7 bases between. Germline CDR1 SNHLY, CDR2 FYNNEI. The CDR3 bases that were read are TGTGCCAGCAGTGGGACAGTCTCTGGAAACACC. Its translation is CASSGTVSGNT. The CDR3 in its entirety is CASSGTVSGNTIYF.

This clone was seen many times. The read halts 3 residues ahead of the CDR3 end, with the missing end drawn from the germline J gene. The chain uses TRBV16 and TRBJ2-2, with 8 bases that match TRBD1. Trimming cost V 0 bases and J 5 bases; bases outside gene matches: 5. The CDR3 has 16 residues. The germline gives CDR1 KGHSY, CDR2 FQNENV. Incomplete CDR3 DNA: TGTGCCAGCAGCCAATCGGCCAGGGGGCAGACCGGGGAG. Its translation is CASSQSARGQTGE. The complete CDR3 sequence is CASSQSARGQTGELFF. Complete variable domain (other parts from reference TRBV16 and TRBJ2-2): GEEVAQTPKHLVRGEGQKAKLYCAPIKGHSYVFWYQQVLKNEFKFLISFQNENVFDETGMPKERFSAKCLPNSPCSLEIQATKLEDSAVYFCASSQSARGQTGELFFGEGSRLTVL.

This clone was counted ten times or more. The CDR3 extends 3 residues past the end of the read, so its final part is completed from the germline J gene. The rearrangement joins TRBV2 to TRBJ2-1; TRBD1 matches 9 bases. The trim removed 6 bases at V and 5 bases at J, leaving 8 bases unmatched. The CDR3 runs to 15 residues. Germline V gene sequence: CDR1 SNHLY, CDR2 FYNNEI. The sequenced CDR3 bases are TGTGCCAGCAGAGGAACAGGGGGCCCAAACAATGAG. Residues: CASRGTGGPNNE. Given in full, the CDR3 is CASRGTGGPNNEQFF.

This clone appeared many times. The CDR3 bases that were read are TGTGCCATCAGTGAGTCGTGGGCAGCAACTAATGAAAAA. This encodes CAISESWAATNEK. The CDR3 as a whole reads CAISESWAATNEKLFF. V usage is TRBV10-3 and J usage is TRBJ1-4; D is unresolved. Coverage ceases 3 residues before the CDR3 finishes, and the germline J gene fills in the end. The CDR3 has 16 amino acids. V lost 0 bases and J 0 bases, leaving 8 bases between the germline ends. CDR1 and CDR2 from the germline V gene are ENHRY and SYGVKD.

This clone has a handful of counts. The read halts 3 residues ahead of the CDR3 end, with the missing end drawn from the germline J gene. This rearrangement joins TRBV29-1 to TRBJ2-1; 9 nucleotides line up with TRBD2. The CDR3 has 15 residues. Per germline, CDR1 SQVTM and CDR2 ANQGSEA. Trimming took 3 bases from V and 0 from J; bases not matched to a gene: 3. The sequenced part of the CDR3 DNA is TGCAGCGTTGATATTAGCGGGAGCTCCTACAATGAG. Its protein is CSVDISGSSYNE. The whole CDR3 reads CSVDISGSSYNEQFF.

This clone has a count of ten or more. With the read ending 3 residues before the CDR3 end, the germline J gene is used to fill in that end. The chain employs TRBV20-1 and TRBJ2-3, with 10 bases aligning to TRBD2. Germline CDR1 is DFQATT and CDR2 is SNEGSKA (reference sequence). This CDR3 is 15 amino acids long. V lost 6 bases and J lost 6; bases outside the gene matches: 12. CDR3 DNA (partial): TGCAGTGCCACAACGGGAGCGGGAGGGCCCGATACG. It codes for CSATTGAGGPDT. The entire CDR3 protein is CSATTGAGGPDTQYF.

This clone was observed at least ten times. Read data end 3 residues before the CDR3 end; the end is taken from the germline J gene. The rearrangement joins TRBV5-1 to TRBJ2-3; TRBD2 matches at 10 bases. Unmatched junction bases numbered 4, after V lost 0 bases and J lost 0 bases. CDR1 and CDR2 from the germline V gene are SGHRS and YFSETQ. This CDR3 is 17 amino acids long. The covered CDR3 bases are TGCGCCAGCAGCTTGGGGTGGACTAGCGGTAGCACAGATACG. It specifies CASSLGWTSGSTDT. The full CDR3 protein reads CASSLGWTSGSTDTQYF.

This clone has ten or more counts. The missing CDR3 end, 3 residues past where the read stops, is filled in from the germline J gene. The V call is TRBV18, the J call TRBJ1-4; TRBD1 might be the D (5 bases). Germline V gene sequence: CDR1 KGHSH, CDR2 LQKENI. This CDR3 is built from 16 residues. The ends were cut back, 3 bases at V and 0 bases at J, with 11 bases in the middle. CDR3: CASSPGLVATNEKLFF. CDR3 bases read: TGTGCCAGCTCACCGGGACTAGTTGCAACTAATGAAAAA.

This clone has a handful of counts. The read ends 3 residues early relative to the CDR3; the germline J gene fills the gap. The chain joins TRBV7-6 to TRBJ2-1; D perhaps matches TRBD1 (5 bases). The germline CDR1 and CDR2 sequences are SGHVS and FNYEAQ. This CDR3 is built from 15 residues. The V gene lost 4 bases and the J gene lost 5 bases, with 15 bases spanning the gap. This CDR3 reads CASSSNRQGNNEQFF. The sequenced CDR3 bases are TGTGCCAGCAGCTCAAATCGCCAGGGCAACAATGAG.